This T cell receptor (beta chain) was captured in a study of blood T cells in healthy people across ages. This CDR3 region has 15 residues. Germline values: CDR1 MDHEN, CDR2 SYDVKM. Through a sample-barcoded 5' primer and a J-beta primer mix, a second PCR was run for roughly 7 to 11 cycles. Tags on each cDNA molecule came from a template-switch adaptor with 12 random nucleotides. MiXCR, run by TCRdb on the 5' RACE reads, gives a single entry per CDR3 protein. In the table there are approximately 800,000 distinct CDR3 sequences, approximately 53% of which are singletons. The chain couples TRBV28 to TRBJ2-4; TRBD1 matches at 9 bases. The end of the DNA is better explained by TRBJ2-5, so the J call may be wrong. The clonotype comes from a man aged 40-49 years in good health. Material for sequencing was blood. The CDR3 region has the DNA TGTGCCAGCAGTTTAGGGGGACAGGGCAGGGAGACCCAGTACTTC. Protein sequence: CASSLGGQGRETQYF.